The 30 T cell receptor beta chains presented below share a single source sample, sequenced in a study of identifying expanded T cells in peripheral blood. Assay used: immunoSEQ multiplex PCR; TCRdb lists only in-frame clones, some missing. Among roughly 92,000 clones listed, 85% to 90% were seen once. The sequencing input was blood. The receptors here all came from a person between 18 and 75 years old in good health.

Points on this clone: The sample contains more than one DNA sequence encoding this CDR3. The chain employs TRBV30 and TRBJ1-1; D remains ambiguous. The CDR3 totals 13 residues. Germline values: CDR1 GTSNPN, CDR2 SVGIG (reference sequence). V lost 0 bases, J lost 1 base, and 6 bases lay in between. The CDR3: CAWSVLGNTEAFF. CDR3 nucleotide sequence: TGTGCCTGGAGTGTACTTGGGAACACTGAAGCTTTCTTT. Complete variable domain (other parts from reference TRBV30 and TRBJ1-1): SQTIHQWPATLVQPVGSPLSLECTVEGTSNPNLYWYRQAAGRGLQLLFYSVGIGQISSEVPQNLSASRPQDRQFILSSKKLLLSDSGFYLCAWSVLGNTEAFFGQGTRLTVV.

The chain recombines TRBV10-3 with TRBJ2-4; D may be TRBD2 (6 bases). Trimming took off 11 bases at V and 2 bases at J, with 22 bases between the two ends. The CDR3 extends over 16 amino acids. Per germline, CDR1 ENHRY and CDR2 SYGVKD. The DNA for the CDR3 is TGTGCCCGGGTTATGGCGGGGTACTTGACCAAAAACATTCAGTACTTC. This sequence encodes CARVMAGYLTKNIQYF.

The chain links TRBV7-7 to TRBJ2-5, with a weak D call TRBD2 (5 bases). Trimming took 1 base from V and 5 from J, leaving 14 bases between them. Germline CDR1 is SSHAT and CDR2 is FNYEAQ (reference sequence). The CDR3 spans 15 residues. CDR3 nucleotide sequence: TGTGCCAGCAGCTTAGGTTCTAGCCGGTGGGAGACCCAGTACTTC. It translates to CASSLGSSRWETQYF.

This clone showed up just once. V usage is TRBV11-2 and J usage is TRBJ1-2; the D is unclear. This CDR3 region has 14 residues. The germline V and J ends were trimmed by 6 bases and 3 bases, with 14 bases remaining between them. Germline CDR1 reads SGHAT; CDR2 reads FQNNGV. CDR3 in DNA: TGTGCCAGCAGTATCCGGTCCGGGTACTATGGCTACACCTTC. Encoded protein: CASSIRSGYYGYTF.

V gene TRBV29-1 combines with J gene TRBJ1-2, with 12 bases that match TRBD1. Germline-derived CDR1 and CDR2 are SQVTM and ANQGSEA. The CDR3 spans 16 residues. V was pared by 4 bases and J by 5 bases, with 11 bases of the junction left unmatched. CDR3 amino acids: CSVVGQGANDIYGYTF. The CDR3 coding sequence is TGCAGCGTTGTGGGACAGGGGGCAAATGACATATATGGCTACACCTTC.

The CDR3: CASSRDTLSTNEKLFF. The CDR3 bases are TGTGCCAGCAGCCGGGACACACTCTCAACTAATGAAAAACTGTTTTTT. The chain carries TRBV28 and TRBJ1-4; a possible D gene is TRBD1 (6 bases). Deletions cut 6 bases from V and 0 bases from J, with 14 bases between. The CDR3 runs 16 residues. Germline-derived CDR1 and CDR2 are MDHEN and SYDVKM.

The rearrangement joins TRBV19 to TRBJ1-5, with D unclear. The CDR3 is 14 amino acids. Looked up from germline, CDR1 is LNHDA and CDR2 is SQIVND (reference sequence). V shed 11 bases and J shed 9 bases, with 23 bases lying between them. In nucleotides, the CDR3 is TGTGCCGGCAGCGTAGGCACCGGAATTTGGCCCCAGCATTTT. As protein: CAGSVGTGIWPQHF.

CDR3 residues: CASRIQQGATEAFF. The DNA of the CDR3 is TGTGCCAGCAGGATACAGCAGGGGGCCACTGAAGCTTTCTTT. V and J are TRBV2 and TRBJ1-1, with 8 bases that match TRBD1. CDR1 and CDR2 (germline): SNHLY, FYNNEI. This CDR3 is built from 14 residues. Trimming took 6 bases from V and 4 from J; bases not matched to a gene: 7.

V and J are TRBV10-1 and TRBJ2-1; perhaps TRBD1 as D (6 bases). The CDR3 consists of 15 residues. Germline V gene lookup returns CDR1 WNHNN and CDR2 SYGVQD (reference sequence). V dropped 0 bases and J dropped 6 bases, with 12 bases sitting between them. The CDR3 protein is CASSESGVGGNEQFF. CDR3 nucleotide sequence: TGCGCCAGCAGTGAGTCGGGTGTAGGGGGCAATGAGCAGTTCTTC.

The chain has TRBV10-1 and TRBJ2-6, with D unresolved. V was clipped by 4 bases and J by 3 bases, with 4 bases between them. CDR3 length: 13 residues. Germline V gene sequence: CDR1 WNHNN, CDR2 SYGVQD (reference sequence). CDR3 amino acids: CASSGDGANVLTF. The CDR3 region has the DNA TGCGCCAGCAGTGGAGATGGGGCCAACGTCCTGACTTTC.

V usage is TRBV6-4 and J usage is TRBJ1-1; a possible D gene is TRBD1 (5 bases). V was trimmed by 3 bases and J by 2 bases, leaving 10 bases between them. Germline assignment: CDR1 MRHNA and CDR2 SNTAGT. CDR3 size: 14 residues. CDR3 amino acids: CASSESGTNTEAFF. Written as DNA, the CDR3 is TGTGCCAGCAGTGAGTCCGGGACTAACACTGAAGCTTTCTTT.

This clone was seen only once. V is TRBV7-2 and J is TRBJ1-3; D perhaps matches TRBD1 (5 bases). The V end was cut by 5 bases, the J end by 2 bases, with 13 bases between. The CDR3 is made up of 15 amino acids. Germline V lookup: CDR1 SGHTA, CDR2 FQGNSA. CDR3 protein: CASSPYAGTGNTIYF. As DNA, the CDR3 is TGTGCCAGCAGCCCGTATGCAGGGACTGGAAACACCATATATTTT.

The chain has TRBV9 and TRBJ2-7; 11 nucleotides agree with TRBD1. Germline CDR1 SGDLS, CDR2 YYNGEE. Trimming removed 4 bases from V and 3 bases from J; junction bases left unmatched: 6. The CDR3 extends over 15 amino acids. The CDR3 DNA follows: TGTGCCAGCAGCCCGGGACAGGGGGAATTCTACGAGCAGTACTTC. It translates to CASSPGQGEFYEQYF.

The chain couples TRBV4-3 to TRBJ2-1; maybe TRBD2 (6 bases). The V end was cut by 1 base, the J end by 1 base, with 14 bases between. The CDR3 length is 17 residues. Germline V lookup: CDR1 LGHNA, CDR2 YSLEER. For the CDR3, the DNA is TGCGCCAGCAGCCAAGGTGGGGCGGGGACTTCCTACAATGAGCAGTTCTTC. Its translation: CASSQGGAGTSYNEQFF.

The chain uses TRBV30 and TRBJ1-2; weak D call: TRBD1 (6 bases). CDR1 and CDR2 (germline): GTSNPN, SVGIG (reference sequence). CDR3 length: 12 amino acids. V lost 5 bases and J 8 bases, leaving 15 bases between the germline ends. The CDR3 coding sequence is TGTGCCTGGGGCCAAGGGGGTGTCGGCTACACCTTC. As protein: CAWGQGGVGYTF. The variable domain in full, with the rest retrieved from reference TRBV30 and TRBJ1-2, is SQTIHQWPATLVQPVGSPLSLECTVEGTSNPNLYWYRQAAGRGLQLLFYSVGIGQISSEVPQNLSASRPQDRQFILSSKKLLLSDSGFYLCAWGQGGVGYTFGSGTRLTVV.

The chain recombines TRBV6-5 with TRBJ2-7; TRBD1 might be the D (6 bases). Germline V gives CDR1 MNHEY, CDR2 SVGAGI. The CDR3 contains 15 residues. The V end was cut by 6 bases, the J end by 1 base, with 16 bases between. CDR3: CASRRPGTFSYEQYF. In nucleotides, the CDR3 is TGTGCCAGCAGGCGCCCCGGGACATTTTCCTACGAGCAGTACTTC.

The V gene is TRBV7-9, the J gene TRBJ1-1, with TRBD1 identical over 7 bases. Germline V gene data show CDR1 as SEHNR and CDR2 as FQNEAQ (reference sequence). This CDR3 region has 15 residues. V gave up 4 bases and J gave up 0 bases; unmatched junction bases: 5. The CDR3 spells CASSYRTGMNTEAFF. Written as DNA, the CDR3 is TGTGCCAGCAGCTACCGGACAGGCATGAACACTGAAGCTTTCTTT.

V gene TRBV5-6 combines with J gene TRBJ1-1, with a possible D match to TRBD1 (5 bases). V lost 0 bases, J lost 5 bases, and 11 bases lay in between. The CDR3 runs 14 residues. CDR1 is SGHDT, CDR2 YYEEEE, per germline. CDR3 in amino acids: CASSLAVGGTEAFF. CDR3 in DNA: TGTGCCAGCAGCTTGGCGGTGGGGGGGACTGAAGCTTTCTTT.

This chain links TRBV2 with TRBJ1-1, with D possibly TRBD1 on 5 matching bases. Deletions cut 6 bases from V and 2 bases from J, with 10 bases between. Germline CDR1 and CDR2: SNHLY and FYNNEI. The CDR3 length is 13 residues. CDR3 sequence: CASSDDSNTEAFF. The CDR3 DNA reads as TGTGCCAGCAGCGACGACAGTAACACTGAAGCTTTCTTT.

As to this clone: The same CDR3 also results from other DNA sequences found in this sample. The chain has TRBV11-3 and TRBJ2-7; 8 bases line up with TRBD2. Germline V lookup: CDR1 SGHNT, CDR2 YENEEA. Unmatched junction bases numbered 2, after V lost 5 bases and J lost 2 bases. This CDR3 has 13 residues. CDR3 region: CASSPGGAYEQYF. The CDR3 coding sequence is TGTGCCAGCAGCCCGGGGGGGGCCTACGAGCAGTACTTC.

J is TRBJ1-2 and V is TRBV5-5; no clear D gene. The CDR3 has 13 amino acids. Per the germline V gene, CDR1 is SGHKS and CDR2 is YYEKEE (reference sequence). V lost 4 bases and J 2 bases, leaving 9 bases between the germline ends. The CDR3: CASSLGLNYGYTF. The DNA of the CDR3 is TGTGCCAGCAGCCTGGGATTAAACTATGGCTACACCTTC.

CDR3 bases: TGCGCCAGCAGCCGGGGACTCGACGGGAGCCGGACGCAGTATTTT. Its translation: CASSRGLDGSRTQYF. The rearrangement joins TRBV4-3 to TRBJ2-3; D is possibly TRBD2 (6 bases). V gave up 4 bases and J gave up 9 bases, with 20 bases separating them. CDR3 length equals 15 residues. Per the germline V gene, CDR1 is LGHNA and CDR2 is YSLEER.

This chain connects TRBV7-2 to TRBJ1-5; 8 bases are shared with TRBD1. The CDR3 has 13 amino acids. Trimming at V came to 3 bases and at J to 9 bases, leaving 4 bases not matched to a gene. Per germline, CDR1 SGHTA and CDR2 FQGNSA. The CDR3 DNA follows: TGTGCCAGCAGCTTCAGAGACAGGGGGCCCCAGCATTTT. Amino acid sequence: CASSFRDRGPQHF.

The chain links TRBV18 to TRBJ2-3; D remains unclear. Looked up from germline, CDR1 is KGHSH and CDR2 is LQKENI. The CDR3 is made up of 13 amino acids. The ends were cut back, 3 bases at V and 0 bases at J, with 4 bases in the middle. In DNA, the CDR3 is TGTGCCAGCTCACCGCATAGCACAGATACGCAGTATTTT. Translating gives CASSPHSTDTQYF. Full variable domain (rest looked up from reference TRBV18 and TRBJ2-3): NAGVMQNPRHLVRRRGQEARLRCSPMKGHSHVYWYRQLPEEGLKFMVYLQKENIIDESGMPKERFSAEFPKEGPSILRIQQVVRGDSAAYFCASSPHSTDTQYFGPGTRLTVL.

DNA of the CDR3: TGTGCCAGCAGCTTATACGGGGGGGCCGGGGATACGCAGTATTTT. Translating gives CASSLYGGAGDTQYF. V is TRBV7-7 and J is TRBJ2-3, with 8 bases lining up with TRBD2. The V gene end was trimmed by 2 bases and the J gene end by 6 bases; junction bases not matched to a gene: 7. The CDR3 extends over 15 amino acids. Germline loops: CDR1 SSHAT, CDR2 FNYEAQ (reference sequence). Variable domain in full (rest from reference TRBV7-7 and TRBJ2-3): GAGVSQSPRYKVTKRGQDVTLRCDPISSHATLYWYQQALGQGPEFLTYFNYEAQPDKSGLPSDRFSAERPEGSISTLTIQRTEQRDSAMYRCASSLYGGAGDTQYFGPGTRLTVL.

V is TRBV4-3 and J is TRBJ2-2; D is possibly TRBD1 (8 bases). CDR1 and CDR2 from the germline V gene are LGHNA and YSLEER. With 4 bases removed from V and 6 bases from J, the gap between germline ends came to 15 bases. The CDR3 loop spans 15 amino acids. Written as DNA, the CDR3 is TGCGCCAGCAGCCCCCGGACAGGGAGGGCCGGGGAGCTGTTTTTT. Encoded protein: CASSPRTGRAGELFF.

The genes are TRBV5-6 and TRBJ2-7, with D unclear. V was trimmed by 2 bases and J by 7 bases, leaving 10 bases between them. This CDR3 comprises 12 residues. CDR1 is SGHDT and CDR2 is YYEEEE in the germline V gene. The CDR3 is CASSLALGEQYF. CDR3 coding DNA: TGTGCCAGCAGCTTAGCTCTCGGGGAGCAGTACTTC.

This sequence joins TRBV2 and TRBJ2-1; possibly TRBD1 for D (6 bases). Trimming pared 6 bases from V and 4 bases from J, leaving 19 bases between. The CDR3 has 16 amino acids. Germline V gene data show CDR1 as SNHLY and CDR2 as FYNNEI. CDR3 sequence reads: CASSEKGVRYYNEQFF. For the CDR3, the DNA is TGTGCCAGCAGCGAAAAGGGGGTCCGTTATTACAATGAGCAGTTCTTC.

The chain couples TRBV11-2 to TRBJ1-2; D not resolved. The length of the CDR3 is 14 residues. Trimming cost V 4 bases and J 3 bases, with 12 bases left between them. CDR1 and CDR2 (germline): SGHAT, FQNNGV. CDR3: CASSSALTDYGYTF. The DNA for the CDR3 is TGTGCCAGCAGCTCGGCCTTAACGGACTATGGCTACACCTTC.

V and J are TRBV6-5 and TRBJ1-1; no clear D. V was cut by 3 bases and J by 5 bases, with 7 bases left in between. Looked up from germline, CDR1 is MNHEY and CDR2 is SVGAGI. CDR3 size: 12 residues. The CDR3: CASSYGGTEAFF. The DNA for the CDR3 is TGTGCCAGCAGTTATGGCGGGACTGAAGCTTTCTTT.